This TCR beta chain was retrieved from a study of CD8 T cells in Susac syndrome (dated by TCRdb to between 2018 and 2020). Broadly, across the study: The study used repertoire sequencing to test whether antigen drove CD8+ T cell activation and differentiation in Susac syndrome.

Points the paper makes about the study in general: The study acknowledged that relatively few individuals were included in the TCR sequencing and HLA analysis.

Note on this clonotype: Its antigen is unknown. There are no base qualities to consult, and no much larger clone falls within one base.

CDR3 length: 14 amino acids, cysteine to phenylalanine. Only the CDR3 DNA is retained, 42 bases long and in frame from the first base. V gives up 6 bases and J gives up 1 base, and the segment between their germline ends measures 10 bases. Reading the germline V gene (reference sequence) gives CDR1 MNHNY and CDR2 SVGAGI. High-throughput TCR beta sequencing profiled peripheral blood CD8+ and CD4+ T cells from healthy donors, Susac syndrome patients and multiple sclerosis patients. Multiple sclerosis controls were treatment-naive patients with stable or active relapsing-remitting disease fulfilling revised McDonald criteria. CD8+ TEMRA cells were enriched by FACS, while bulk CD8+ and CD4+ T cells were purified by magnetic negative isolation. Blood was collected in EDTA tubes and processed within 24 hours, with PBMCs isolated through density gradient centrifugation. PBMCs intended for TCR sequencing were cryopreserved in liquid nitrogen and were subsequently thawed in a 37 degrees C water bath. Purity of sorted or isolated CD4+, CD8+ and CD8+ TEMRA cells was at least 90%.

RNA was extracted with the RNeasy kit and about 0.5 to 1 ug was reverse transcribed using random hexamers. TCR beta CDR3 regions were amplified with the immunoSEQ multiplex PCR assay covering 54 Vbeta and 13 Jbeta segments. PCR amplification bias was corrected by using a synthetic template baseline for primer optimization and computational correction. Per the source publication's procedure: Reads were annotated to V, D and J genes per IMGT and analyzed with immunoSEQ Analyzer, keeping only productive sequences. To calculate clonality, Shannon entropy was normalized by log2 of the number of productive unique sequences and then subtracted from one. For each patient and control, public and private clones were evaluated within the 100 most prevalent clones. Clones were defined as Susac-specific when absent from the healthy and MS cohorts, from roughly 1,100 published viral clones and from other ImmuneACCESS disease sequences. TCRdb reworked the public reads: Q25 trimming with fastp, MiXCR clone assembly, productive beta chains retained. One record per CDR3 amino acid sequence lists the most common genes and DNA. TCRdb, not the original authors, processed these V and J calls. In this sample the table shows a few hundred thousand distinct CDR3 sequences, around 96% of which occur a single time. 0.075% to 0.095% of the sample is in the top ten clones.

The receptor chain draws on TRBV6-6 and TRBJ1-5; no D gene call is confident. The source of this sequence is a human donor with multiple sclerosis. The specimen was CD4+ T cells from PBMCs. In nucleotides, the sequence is TGTGCCAGCAGCTCCCTGGGGAGCAATCAGCCCCAGCATTTT. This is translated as CASSSLGSNQPQHF.